Listed here are 7 T cell receptor beta chains from one sample, sequenced in a study of blood T cell repertoires in COVID-19 (dated by TCRdb to between 2020 and 2021). The library was made by the immunoSEQ multiplex PCR assay. Entries here come from immuneACCESS through TCRdb and include only in-frame sequences with V and J called. Some clones fail to appear in such tables; in the studies checked, an unresolved V gene covers under half of the shortfall, and the cause of the remainder is unknown. In this sample the table shows 150,000 to 200,000 clones, about four fifths of which occur a single time. Of the sample, 3% to 3.5% is held by the ten largest clones. What was sequenced was PBMCs or T cells enriched from blood (not recorded which). These receptors all come from a woman aged 55-70 years who had recovered from COVID-19.

V and J are TRBV6-5 and TRBJ2-7; possibly TRBD2 for D (5 bases). With 2 bases removed from V and 6 bases from J, the gap between germline ends came to 17 bases. This CDR3 region has 15 residues. Germline CDR1 reads MNHEY; CDR2 reads SVGAGI. The CDR3 protein is CASSYSKRTSVEQYF. CDR3 nucleotides: TGTGCCAGCAGTTACAGTAAGCGGACGAGCGTCGAGCAGTACTTC.

This chain joins TRBV10-2 and TRBJ1-1, with 9 bases that match TRBD1. The CDR3 totals 13 residues. Germline V gene data show CDR1 as WSHSY and CDR2 as SAAADI. The V gene end was trimmed by 6 bases and the J gene end by 3 bases; junction bases not matched to a gene: 2. The CDR3, as DNA: TGCGCCAGCAGGGACAGGGGCCACACTGAAGCTTTCTTT. Translation gives CASRDRGHTEAFF.

This clone was picked up a small number of times. The rearrangement links TRBV10-3 to TRBJ1-2; TRBD1 might be the D (6 bases). CDR3 size: 14 residues. V lost 4 bases, J lost 5 bases, and 14 bases lay in between. Looked up from germline, CDR1 is ENHRY and CDR2 is SYGVKD. This CDR3 is CAISAWGPRYGYTF. CDR3 nucleotides: TGTGCCATCAGTGCCTGGGGGCCACGGTATGGCTACACCTTC.

This clone appeared a single time. The chain combines TRBV18 with TRBJ2-4; D not resolved. The V gene lost 0 bases and the J gene lost 8 bases, with 8 bases spanning the gap. Germline CDR1 and CDR2: KGHSH and LQKENI. The CDR3 is 13 residues long. The DNA for the CDR3 is TGTGCCAGCTCACCACCGAGGATGGACATTCAGTACTTC. Translated: CASSPPRMDIQYF.

This clone was observed a few times. The rearrangement joins TRBV6-5 to TRBJ1-1; a possible D gene is TRBD1 (5 bases). V was cut by 6 bases and J by 4 bases, with 15 bases left in between. Per the germline V gene, CDR1 is MNHEY and CDR2 is SVGAGI. The CDR3 has 14 amino acids. The CDR3 region is CASRALGGGTEAFF. The CDR3 DNA follows: TGTGCCAGCAGGGCCCTCGGGGGTGGCACTGAAGCTTTCTTT.

The rearrangement uses TRBV19 and TRBJ2-7; 10 bases map to TRBD1. With V trimmed by 6 bases and J by 7 bases, 6 bases remained unmatched. The CDR3 totals 13 residues. Per the germline V gene, CDR1 is LNHDA and CDR2 is SQIVND (reference sequence). The CDR3 sequence: CASRLDRGEEQYF. The CDR3 nucleotides read TGTGCCAGTAGACTGGACAGGGGGGAAGAGCAGTACTTC.

The genes are TRBV19 and TRBJ1-1; 8 bases line up with TRBD1. The V gene's germline CDR1 is LNHDA and CDR2 SQIVND (reference sequence). The V gene end was trimmed by 4 bases and the J gene end by 4 bases; junction bases not matched to a gene: 8. The length of the CDR3 is 15 residues. This CDR3 reads CASSRYTGGGTEAFF. The CDR3 nucleotides read TGTGCCAGTAGTAGATACACAGGGGGTGGCACTGAAGCTTTCTTT.